The source of this TCR beta chain is a study of cytomegalovirus exposure and HLA in healthy donors. Findings and limits, study-wide: In vitro work confirmed that a few CMV-associated chains recognize CMV antigens. Reported performance of the classifier showed diagnosis of cytomegalovirus status with high specificity and sensitivity. Later, an analysis found that TCR clusters from the first cohort tended to co-occur in the roughly 130 validation repertoires.

Concerning this clone itself: Antigen specificity is unknown.

The assay was immunoSEQ multiplex PCR, and TCRdb's table has in-frame clones only and misses some. The repertoire has over 110,000 clones, around 86% of them found once; the top ten carry approximately 10%. Germline V gives CDR1 MGHDK, CDR2 SYGVNS. CDR3 length: 16 residues. The V gene lost 1 base and the J gene lost 3 bases, with 15 bases spanning the gap. This chain joins TRBV25-1 and TRBJ2-5; a possible D gene is TRBD2 (5 bases). The receptor was isolated from a man between 18 and 35 years old in good health and CMV-seropositive. The sequencing sample was made of PBMCs. CDR3 nucleotides: TGTGCCAGCAGTGAATCAGGACTCCTGAATAAAGAGACCCAGTACTTC. Protein product: CASSESGLLNKETQYF.